This TCR beta chain appears in the sequencing data of a study of CD4 T cells in relation to SARS-CoV-2 and coronaviruses. About the study: After roughly eleven days of antigen culture, PBMC TCR beta CDR3s were sequenced.

Before the COVID-19 pandemic, during about 2011-2019, CD4+ T cells were taken from unexposed donors. The cells were cultured for roughly 11 days before CD4+ T cells were isolated. CDR1 and CDR2 from the germline V gene are SEHNR and FQNEAQ (reference sequence). The trim removed 6 bases at V and 3 bases at J, leaving 10 bases unmatched. This CDR3 has 15 amino acids. About this clone itself: Its antigen is unidentified.

Here immunoSEQ multiplex PCR was the method, and the copy in TCRdb shows in-frame clones only, minus some. Of 15,000 to 25,000 clones listed, over 70% are singletons. The rearrangement uses TRBV7-9 and TRBJ2-7; TRBD1 matches at 8 bases. The specimen was CD4+ T cells from PBMCs, cultured in vitro. The origin of this receptor is a human donor in good health. CDR3 residues: CASSFSMDRVYEQYF. The CDR3 DNA reads as TGTGCCAGCAGTTTTTCCATGGACAGGGTCTACGAGCAGTACTTC.